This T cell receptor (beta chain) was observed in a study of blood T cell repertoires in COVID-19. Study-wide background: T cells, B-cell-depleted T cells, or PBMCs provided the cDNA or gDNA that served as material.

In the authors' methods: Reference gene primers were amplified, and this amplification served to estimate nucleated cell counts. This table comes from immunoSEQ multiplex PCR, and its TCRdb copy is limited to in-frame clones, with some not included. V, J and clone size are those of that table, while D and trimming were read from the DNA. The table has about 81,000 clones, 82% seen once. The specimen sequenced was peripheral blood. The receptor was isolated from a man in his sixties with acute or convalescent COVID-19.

The CDR3 loop reads CASSATSGVYEQFF. In DNA, the CDR3 is TGTGCCAGCAGTGCGACTAGCGGGGTCTATGAGCAGTTCTTC. The V call is TRBV2, the J call TRBJ2-1, with TRBD2 identical over 11 bases. Trimming at V came to 4 bases and at J to 8 bases, leaving 4 bases not matched to a gene. CDR1 is SNHLY, CDR2 FYNNEI, per germline. CDR3 length equals 14 residues. The entire variable domain, with the rest obtained from reference TRBV2 and TRBJ2-1, is as follows: EPEVTQTPSHQVTQMGQEVILRCVPISNHLYFYWYRQILGQKVEFLVSFYNNEISEKSEIFDDQFSVERPDGSNFTLKIRSTKLEDSAMYFCASSATSGVYEQFFGPGTRLTVL.